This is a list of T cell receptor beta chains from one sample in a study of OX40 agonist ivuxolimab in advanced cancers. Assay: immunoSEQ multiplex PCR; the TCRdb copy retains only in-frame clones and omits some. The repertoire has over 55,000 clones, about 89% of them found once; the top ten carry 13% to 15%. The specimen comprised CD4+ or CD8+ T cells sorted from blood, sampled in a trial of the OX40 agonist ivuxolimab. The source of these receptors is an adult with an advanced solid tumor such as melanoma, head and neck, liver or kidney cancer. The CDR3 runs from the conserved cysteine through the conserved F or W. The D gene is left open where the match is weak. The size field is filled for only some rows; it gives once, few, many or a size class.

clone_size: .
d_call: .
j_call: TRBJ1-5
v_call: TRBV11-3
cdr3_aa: CASSPLGRNQPQHF
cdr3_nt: TGTGCCAGCAGCCCACTGGGCCGGAATCAGCCCCAGCATTTT

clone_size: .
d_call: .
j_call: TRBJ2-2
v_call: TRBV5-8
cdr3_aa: CASSLLYGTGELFF
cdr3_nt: TGTGCCAGCAGCTTGCTCTACGGCACCGGGGAGCTGTTTTTT

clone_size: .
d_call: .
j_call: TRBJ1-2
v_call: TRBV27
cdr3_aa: CASSFFGEIYTF
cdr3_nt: TGTGCCAGCAGTTTTTTTGGAGAGATCTACACCTTC

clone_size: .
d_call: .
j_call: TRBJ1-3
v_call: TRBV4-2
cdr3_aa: CASSQDRENTIYF
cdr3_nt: TGTGCCAGCAGCCAAGATCGGGAAAACACCATATATTTT

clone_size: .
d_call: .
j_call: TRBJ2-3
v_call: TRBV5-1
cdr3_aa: CASSSLDFQRDTQYF
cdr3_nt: TGCGCCAGCAGCTCCCTTGACTTCCAAAGAGATACGCAGTATTTT

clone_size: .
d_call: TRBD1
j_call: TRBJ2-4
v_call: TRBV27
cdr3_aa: CASSSDRGLGIQYF
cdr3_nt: TGTGCCAGCAGTTCGGACAGGGGGCTTGGCATTCAGTACTTC

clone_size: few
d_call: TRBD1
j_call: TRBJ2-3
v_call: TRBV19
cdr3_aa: CASSMPGQGTDTQYF
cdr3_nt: TGTGCCAGTAGTATGCCCGGACAGGGCACAGATACGCAGTATTTT

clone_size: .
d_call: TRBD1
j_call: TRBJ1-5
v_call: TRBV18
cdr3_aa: CASSRGTGATSNQPQHF
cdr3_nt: TGTGCCAGCTCACGAGGGACAGGTGCCACTAGCAATCAGCCCCAGCATTTT

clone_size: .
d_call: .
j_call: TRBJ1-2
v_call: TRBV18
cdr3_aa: CASSPEQFYGYTF
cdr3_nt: TGTGCCAGCTCACCGGAACAATTCTATGGCTACACCTTC

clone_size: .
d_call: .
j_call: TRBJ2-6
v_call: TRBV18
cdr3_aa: CASSPLGVNSGANVLTF
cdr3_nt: TGTGCCAGCTCACCTTTAGGGGTTAACTCTGGGGCCAACGTCCTGACTTTC

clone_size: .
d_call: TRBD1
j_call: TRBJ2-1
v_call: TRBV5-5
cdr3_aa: CASSFGTGYSNEQFF
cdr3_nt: TGTGCCAGCAGCTTCGGGACAGGGTACTCCAATGAGCAGTTCTTC

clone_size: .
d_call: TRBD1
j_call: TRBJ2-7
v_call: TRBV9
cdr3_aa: CASSVTTGVDEQYF
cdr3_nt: TGTGCCAGCAGCGTAACGACAGGGGTCGACGAGCAGTACTTC

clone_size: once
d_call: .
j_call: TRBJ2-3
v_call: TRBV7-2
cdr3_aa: CASTPATDTQYF
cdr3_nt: TGTGCCAGCACCCCTGCCACAGATACGCAGTATTTT

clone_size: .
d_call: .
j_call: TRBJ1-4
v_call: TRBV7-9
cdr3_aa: CASSLATDATELFF
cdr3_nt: TGTGCCAGCAGCTTAGCAACCGACGCGACAGAACTGTTTTTT

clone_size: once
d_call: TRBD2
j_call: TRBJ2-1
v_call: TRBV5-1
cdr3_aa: CASSSGLAFNEQFF
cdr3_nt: TGCGCCAGCAGCTCGGGACTAGCGTTCAATGAGCAGTTCTTC

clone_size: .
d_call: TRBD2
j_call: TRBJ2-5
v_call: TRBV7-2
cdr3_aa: CASSLGPPGLAGQETQYF
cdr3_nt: TGTGCCAGCAGCTTAGGACCTCCGGGACTAGCGGGACAAGAGACCCAGTACTTC

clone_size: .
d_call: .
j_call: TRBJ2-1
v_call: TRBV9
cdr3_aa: CASSPRSGGLAYNEQFF
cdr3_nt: TGTGCCAGCAGCCCCCGGTCGGGCGGTCTTGCCTACAATGAGCAGTTCTTC

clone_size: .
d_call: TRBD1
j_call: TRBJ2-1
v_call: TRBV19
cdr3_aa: CASRGTGQGYEQFF
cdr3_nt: TGTGCCAGCCGAGGGACAGGCCAGGGCTATGAGCAGTTCTTC

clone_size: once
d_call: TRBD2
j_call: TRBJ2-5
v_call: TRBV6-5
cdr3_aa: CASSSATSGRRETQYF
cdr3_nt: TGTGCCAGCAGTTCGGCTACTAGCGGGAGGCGAGAGACCCAGTACTTC

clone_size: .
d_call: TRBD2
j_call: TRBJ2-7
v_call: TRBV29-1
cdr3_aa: CSVEALAGGSEQYF
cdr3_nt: TGCAGCGTTGAAGCACTAGCGGGAGGCTCCGAGCAGTACTTC

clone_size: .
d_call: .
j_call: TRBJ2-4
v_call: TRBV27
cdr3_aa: CASSSLPTIAKNIQYF
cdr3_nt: TGTGCCAGCAGTTCCCTCCCCACAATAGCCAAAAACATTCAGTACTTC

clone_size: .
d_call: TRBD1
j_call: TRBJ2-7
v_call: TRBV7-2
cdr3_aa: CASSLGTGGSSYEQYF
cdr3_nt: TGTGCCAGCAGCTTAGGGACAGGGGGTAGTAGCTACGAGCAGTACTTC

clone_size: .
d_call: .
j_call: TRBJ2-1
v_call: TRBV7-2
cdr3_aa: CASSRTRGNEQFF
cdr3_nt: TGTGCCAGCAGCAGAACCAGGGGAAATGAGCAGTTCTTC

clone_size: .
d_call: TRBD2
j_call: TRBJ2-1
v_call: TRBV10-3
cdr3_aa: CAISDLFTSGKNEQFF
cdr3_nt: TGTGCCATCAGTGATCTTTTTACTAGCGGAAAAAATGAGCAGTTCTTC

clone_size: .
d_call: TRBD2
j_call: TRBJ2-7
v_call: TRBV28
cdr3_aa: CATSGPSSYEQYF
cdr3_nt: TGTGCCACTAGCGGACCGAGCTCCTACGAGCAGTACTTC

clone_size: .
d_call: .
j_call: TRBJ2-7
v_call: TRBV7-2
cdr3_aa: CASSLSRGAYEQYF
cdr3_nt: TGTGCCAGCAGCTTATCCAGGGGGGCCTACGAGCAGTACTTC

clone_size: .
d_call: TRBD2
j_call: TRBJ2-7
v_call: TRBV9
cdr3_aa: CASSVYSGSSFEQYF
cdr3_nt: TGTGCCAGCAGCGTATATAGCGGGAGTAGTTTTGAGCAGTACTTC

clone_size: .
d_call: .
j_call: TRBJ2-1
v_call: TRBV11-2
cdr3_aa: CASSFRGNNEQFF
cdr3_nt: TGTGCCAGCAGCTTTAGGGGGAACAATGAGCAGTTCTTC

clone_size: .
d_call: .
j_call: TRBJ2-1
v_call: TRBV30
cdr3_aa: CAWTRGVSYNEQFF
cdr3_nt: TGTGCCTGGACCCGTGGGGTTTCCTACAATGAGCAGTTCTTC

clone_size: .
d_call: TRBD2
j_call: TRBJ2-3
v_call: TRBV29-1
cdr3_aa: CSVGVAGGPDTQYF
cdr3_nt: TGCAGCGTTGGAGTAGCGGGAGGGCCGGATACGCAGTATTTT

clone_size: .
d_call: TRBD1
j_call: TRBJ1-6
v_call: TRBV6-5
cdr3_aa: CASRPPGQPNSPLHF
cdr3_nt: TGTGCCAGCAGACCCCCGGGACAGCCAAATTCACCCCTCCACTTT

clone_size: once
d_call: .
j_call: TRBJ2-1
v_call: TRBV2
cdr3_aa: CASSAYGQQFF
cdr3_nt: TGTGCCAGCAGTGCTTATGGACAGCAGTTCTTC

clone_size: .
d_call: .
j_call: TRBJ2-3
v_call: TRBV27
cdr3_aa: CASSLYGRRTDTQYF
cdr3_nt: TGTGCCAGCAGTTTATACGGCAGGAGGACAGATACGCAGTATTTT

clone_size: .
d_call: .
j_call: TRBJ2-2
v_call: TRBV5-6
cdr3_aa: CASSFFSRQNTGELFF
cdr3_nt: TGTGCCAGCAGCTTTTTCAGTCGACAGAACACCGGGGAGCTGTTTTTT

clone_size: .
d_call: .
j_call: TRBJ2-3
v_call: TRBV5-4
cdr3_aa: CASSPMEGDSVTQYF
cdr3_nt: TGTGCCAGCAGCCCGATGGAGGGAGATTCAGTTACGCAGTATTTT

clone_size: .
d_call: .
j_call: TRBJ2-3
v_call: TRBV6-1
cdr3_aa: CASSEGALRDTQYF
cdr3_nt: TGTGCCAGCAGTGAAGGGGCACTGAGGGATACGCAGTATTTT

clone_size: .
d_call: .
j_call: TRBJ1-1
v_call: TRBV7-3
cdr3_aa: CASSPRGIANTEAFF
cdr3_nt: TGTGCCAGCAGCCCCCGAGGGATAGCGAACACTGAAGCTTTCTTT

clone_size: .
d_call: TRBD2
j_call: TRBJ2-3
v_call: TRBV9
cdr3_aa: CASSVGRGGDTQYF
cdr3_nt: TGTGCCAGCAGCGTAGGGCGGGGGGGAGATACGCAGTATTTT

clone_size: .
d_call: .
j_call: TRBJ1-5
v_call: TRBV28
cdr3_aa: CASRLAANQPQHF
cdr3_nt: TGTGCCAGCAGGCTAGCCGCGAATCAGCCCCAGCATTTT

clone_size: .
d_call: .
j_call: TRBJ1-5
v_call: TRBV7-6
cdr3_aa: CASSLLASSPQHF
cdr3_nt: TGTGCCAGCAGCTTGCTGGCTTCCTCGCCCCAGCATTTT

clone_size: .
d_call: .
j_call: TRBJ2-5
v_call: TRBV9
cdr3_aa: CASSVGGQETQYF
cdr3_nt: TGTGCCAGCAGCGTAGGAGGGCAAGAGACCCAGTACTTC

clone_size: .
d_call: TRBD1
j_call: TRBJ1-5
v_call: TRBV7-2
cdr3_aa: CASSSETGDQPQHF
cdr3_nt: TGTGCCAGCAGCTCCGAGACAGGGGATCAGCCCCAGCATTTT

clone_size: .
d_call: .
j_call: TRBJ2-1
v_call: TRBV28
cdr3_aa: CASTIGDEQFF
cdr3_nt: TGTGCCAGCACCATAGGAGATGAGCAGTTCTTC

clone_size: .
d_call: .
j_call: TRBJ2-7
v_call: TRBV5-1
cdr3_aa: CASSSAGYRIAEQYF
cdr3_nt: TGCGCCAGCAGCTCCGCCGGGTATCGGATCGCCGAGCAGTACTTC

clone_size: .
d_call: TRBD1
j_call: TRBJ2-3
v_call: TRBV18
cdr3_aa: CASSPPGTGITDTQYF
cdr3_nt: TGTGCCAGCTCACCACCGGGGACAGGGATCACAGATACGCAGTATTTT

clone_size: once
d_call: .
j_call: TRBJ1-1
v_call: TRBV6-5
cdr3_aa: CASSLRGEAFF
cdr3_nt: TGTGCCAGCAGTCTGCGGGGGGAAGCTTTCTTT

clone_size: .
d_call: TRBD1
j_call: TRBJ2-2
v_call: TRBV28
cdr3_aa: CASSRDRAGELFF
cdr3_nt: TGTGCCAGCAGTAGGGACAGGGCCGGGGAGCTGTTTTTT

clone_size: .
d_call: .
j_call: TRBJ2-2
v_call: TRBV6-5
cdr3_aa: CASSYFGGGELFF
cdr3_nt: TGTGCCAGCAGTTACTTTGGGGGTGGGGAGCTGTTTTTT